This TCR beta chain was recovered during a study of shared clonotypes between healthy human individuals. V shed 0 bases, J shed 2 bases, and the junction held 7 bases outside the gene matches. This CDR3 spans 16 amino acids. Germline CDR1 reads LNHDA; CDR2 reads SQIVND (reference sequence). On this clone itself: Its antigen is unknown.

Repertoires were generated with immunoSEQ multiplex PCR, while TCRdb's copy carries only in-frame clones and drops some. The profile covers about 1.1 million clones, with 60% to 85% appearing a single time and about 0.89% taken by the ten largest. General observations from the study: Relative to clonotypes present in all four donors, those not shared had lower generation probabilities.

The receptor's source is a man aged 18 to 30 in good health. Some clones in this sample may be carry-over from other donors' samples. The chain joins TRBV19 to TRBJ2-7, with 7 bases lining up with TRBD1. The sequenced sample was memory CD4+ T cells from PBMCs. The subset is: CD45RA-negative fraction. The DNA for the CDR3 is TGTGCCAGTAGTATAGAGGGCCGGGACAGCCCCTACGAGCAGTACTTC. Translating it yields CASSIEGRDSPYEQYF.